Listed below are T cell receptor beta chains from one sample, sequenced in a study of cytomegalovirus exposure and HLA in healthy donors. Sequenced by immunoSEQ multiplex PCR; TCRdb stores in-frame clones only, minus some. The profile covers approximately 98,000 clones, with around 74% appearing a single time and about 1.8% taken by the ten largest. The sequencing input was PBMCs. The receptors were sampled from a male donor in good health and CMV-seronegative. Each CDR3 is given with its conserved first and last residue. A D gene is named only where the DNA matches it firmly. Size is stated for part of the rows, as once, few or many counts, or as a class when the clone is expanded.

J: TRBJ2-5; size: NA; D: NA; V: TRBV28; CDR3: CASSLLSTQETQYF; DNA: TGTGCCAGCAGTTTGTTGAGTACCCAAGAGACCCAGTACTTC
J: TRBJ1-2; size: NA; D: NA; V: TRBV18; CDR3: CASSPDEGGRGYTF; DNA: TGTGCCAGCTCACCGGATGAAGGAGGCCGTGGCTACACCTTC
J: TRBJ2-1; size: NA; D: TRBD2; V: TRBV14; CDR3: CASSHLAGGYNEQFF; DNA: TGTGCCAGCAGCCATCTAGCGGGAGGGTACAATGAGCAGTTCTTC
J: TRBJ1-1; size: few; D: NA; V: TRBV7-2; CDR3: CASTLRGVTEAFF; DNA: TGTGCCAGCACCCTCCGGGGGGTCACTGAAGCTTTCTTT
J: TRBJ2-5; size: once; D: NA; V: TRBV6-1; CDR3: CASSDKGVWETQYF; DNA: TGTGCCAGCAGTGATAAGGGAGTTTGGGAGACCCAGTACTTC
J: TRBJ1-5; size: few; D: NA; V: TRBV30; CDR3: CAWSLLGPPQHF; DNA: TGTGCCTGGAGTTTATTGGGCCCGCCCCAGCATTTT
J: TRBJ2-7; size: NA; D: NA; V: TRBV9; CDR3: CASSVAGGGAYEQYF; DNA: TGTGCCAGCAGCGTAGCGGGCGGAGGGGCTTACGAGCAGTACTTC
J: TRBJ2-6; size: NA; D: TRBD1; V: TRBV30; CDR3: CAWDRAGANVLTF; DNA: TGTGCCTGGGACAGGGCTGGGGCCAACGTCCTGACTTTC
J: TRBJ1-2; size: NA; D: NA; V: TRBV25-1; CDR3: CATGGRYYGYTF; DNA: TGTGCCACCGGCGGGCGGTACTATGGCTACACCTTC
J: TRBJ2-7; size: NA; D: TRBD2; V: TRBV29-1; CDR3: CSVEALAGGSFSYEQYF; DNA: TGCAGCGTTGAAGCACTAGCGGGAGGTAGTTTCTCCTACGAGCAGTACTTC
J: TRBJ1-1; size: NA; D: NA; V: TRBV7-9; CDR3: CASNLREESEAFF; DNA: TGTGCCAGCAACCTCAGGGAGGAGAGTGAAGCTTTCTTT
J: TRBJ1-2; size: NA; D: NA; V: TRBV27; CDR3: CASSFGDRIYGYTF; DNA: TGTGCCAGCAGTTTTGGCGACAGAATCTATGGCTACACCTTC
J: TRBJ1-2; size: once; D: NA; V: TRBV7-2; CDR3: CASSLQGSNYGYTF; DNA: TGTGCCAGCAGCTTACAGGGGTCTAACTATGGCTACACCTTC
J: TRBJ2-3; size: NA; D: NA; V: TRBV7-3; CDR3: CASSFSEGTDTQYF; DNA: TGTGCCAGCAGCTTTTCGGAGGGCACAGATACGCAGTATTTT
J: TRBJ2-3; size: NA; D: NA; V: TRBV5-4; CDR3: CASSSGTAYSTDTQYF; DNA: TGTGCCAGCAGCTCCGGGACTGCCTATAGCACAGATACGCAGTATTTT
J: TRBJ2-1; size: once; D: NA; V: TRBV2; CDR3: CASSNGNEQFF; DNA: TGTGCCAGCAGTAACGGCAATGAGCAGTTCTTC
J: TRBJ2-2; size: NA; D: NA; V: TRBV25-1; CDR3: CASSEYQNTGELFF; DNA: TGTGCCAGCAGTGAATACCAGAACACCGGGGAGCTGTTTTTT
J: TRBJ2-7; size: NA; D: TRBD1; V: TRBV5-6; CDR3: CASSLVLSDRALYEQYF; DNA: TGTGCCAGCAGCTTGGTTCTCTCGGACAGGGCCCTATACGAGCAGTACTTC
J: TRBJ2-2; size: NA; D: NA; V: TRBV2; CDR3: CASSEARVVGELFF; DNA: TGTGCCAGCAGTGAAGCGAGGGTTGTCGGGGAGCTGTTTTTT
J: TRBJ2-3; size: NA; D: TRBD2; V: TRBV7-2; CDR3: CASSLGAGGGTDTQYF; DNA: TGTGCCAGCAGCTTAGGAGCGGGAGGGGGAACAGATACGCAGTATTTT
J: TRBJ2-7; size: few; D: TRBD2; V: TRBV7-6; CDR3: CASSLAVSGSSYEQYF; DNA: TGTGCCAGCAGCTTAGCGGTTAGCGGGAGCTCCTACGAGCAGTACTTC
J: TRBJ1-3; size: NA; D: NA; V: TRBV7-3; CDR3: CASSPRAGAGNTIYF; DNA: TGTGCCAGCAGCCCTAGGGCAGGGGCTGGAAACACCATATATTTT
J: TRBJ2-5; size: NA; D: NA; V: TRBV29-1; CDR3: CSVRVSEETQYF; DNA: TGCAGCGTCCGAGTGAGCGAAGAGACCCAGTACTTC
J: TRBJ1-2; size: NA; D: NA; V: TRBV5-6; CDR3: CASSLRSGNGYTF; DNA: TGTGCCAGCAGCTTGAGGTCAGGGAATGGCTACACCTTC
J: TRBJ2-1; size: NA; D: TRBD2; V: TRBV11-2; CDR3: CASSLSGRITYNEQFF; DNA: TGTGCCAGCAGCTTGAGCGGGAGGATAACCTACAATGAGCAGTTCTTC
J: TRBJ2-7; size: NA; D: TRBD1; V: TRBV30; CDR3: CAWRSALQGARYEQYF; DNA: TGTGCCTGGAGATCCGCCCTCCAGGGGGCCAGGTACGAGCAGTACTTC
J: TRBJ1-2; size: NA; D: NA; V: TRBV2; CDR3: CASRGDRLEGYTF; DNA: TGTGCCAGCAGGGGTGACAGATTAGAAGGCTACACCTTC
J: TRBJ2-5; size: NA; D: TRBD2; V: TRBV7-2; CDR3: CASSLMASGVPRETQYF; DNA: TGTGCCAGCAGCCTTATGGCTAGCGGGGTCCCCCGGGAGACCCAGTACTTC
J: TRBJ2-6; size: NA; D: NA; V: TRBV6-5; CDR3: CASRQTGANVLTF; DNA: TGTGCCAGCAGGCAGACTGGGGCCAACGTCCTGACTTTC
J: TRBJ2-2; size: NA; D: TRBD2; V: TRBV6-5; CDR3: CASSSPAGRATGELFF; DNA: TGTGCCAGCAGTTCACCAGCGGGGAGGGCCACCGGGGAGCTGTTTTTT
J: TRBJ2-1; size: NA; D: TRBD2; V: TRBV6-1; CDR3: CASSPAAGDYNEQFF; DNA: TGTGCCAGCAGCCCGGCAGCGGGGGACTACAATGAGCAGTTCTTC
J: TRBJ2-7; size: NA; D: NA; V: TRBV10-2; CDR3: CASKKTRGFDEQYF; DNA: TGCGCCAGCAAAAAAACCAGGGGCTTCGACGAGCAGTACTTC
J: TRBJ2-2; size: NA; D: NA; V: TRBV29-1; CDR3: CSVEEVAANTGELFF; DNA: TGCAGCGTTGAAGAGGTAGCGGCGAACACCGGGGAGCTGTTTTTT
J: TRBJ2-1; size: NA; D: TRBD2; V: TRBV7-8; CDR3: CASQIAGQVNNEQFF; DNA: TGTGCCAGCCAGATAGCGGGTCAAGTAAACAATGAGCAGTTCTTC
J: TRBJ2-7; size: NA; D: NA; V: TRBV27; CDR3: CASSLSFISYEQYF; DNA: TGTGCCAGCAGTCTGTCCTTTATCTCCTACGAGCAGTACTTC
J: TRBJ2-7; size: NA; D: NA; V: TRBV15; CDR3: CATSLTGTYEQYF; DNA: TGTGCCACCTCTCTTACAGGGACCTACGAGCAGTACTTC
J: TRBJ2-7; size: once; D: TRBD1; V: TRBV5-1; CDR3: CASKRTGDIYEQYF; DNA: TGCGCCAGCAAACGGACAGGGGATATCTACGAGCAGTACTTC
J: TRBJ1-1; size: NA; D: NA; V: TRBV28; CDR3: CASSYLNTEAFF; DNA: TGTGCCAGCAGTTACTTGAACACTGAAGCTTTCTTT
J: TRBJ1-2; size: few; D: NA; V: TRBV6-1; CDR3: CATKTVSNYGYTF; DNA: TGTGCCACTAAGACAGTTTCAAACTATGGCTACACCTTC
J: TRBJ2-1; size: NA; D: NA; V: TRBV5-6; CDR3: CASSLVPEVDEQFF; DNA: TGTGCCAGCAGCTTGGTACCGGAGGTCGATGAGCAGTTCTTC
J: TRBJ2-5; size: NA; D: NA; V: TRBV2; CDR3: CANNAGAYQETQYF; DNA: TGTGCCAACAATGCAGGCGCCTACCAAGAGACCCAGTACTTC
J: TRBJ2-3; size: NA; D: TRBD2; V: TRBV4-2; CDR3: CASSQDLEREGDTQYF; DNA: TGTGCCAGCAGCCAAGATCTCGAGCGGGAAGGAGATACGCAGTATTTT
J: TRBJ2-7; size: NA; D: NA; V: TRBV27; CDR3: CASSLMIGTRLSYEQYF; DNA: TGTGCCAGCAGTTTAATGATTGGGACTCGCCTCTCCTACGAGCAGTACTTC
J: TRBJ2-7; size: NA; D: NA; V: TRBV13; CDR3: CASSFGREQYF; DNA: TGTGCCAGCAGCTTTGGTCGCGAGCAGTACTTC
J: TRBJ2-1; size: NA; D: TRBD2; V: TRBV6-6; CDR3: CASTHLGLDFQFF; DNA: TGTGCCAGCACCCACCTTGGACTAGACTTTCAGTTCTTC
J: TRBJ1-4; size: NA; D: NA; V: TRBV18; CDR3: CASSPYPQGRYEKLFF; DNA: TGTGCCAGCTCTCCCTACCCCCAGGGGCGCTATGAAAAACTGTTTTTT
J: TRBJ2-1; size: NA; D: TRBD2; V: TRBV6-5; CDR3: CASRTGLAPIYEQFF; DNA: TGTGCCAGCAGAACAGGACTAGCCCCCATATATGAGCAGTTCTTC
J: TRBJ1-5; size: NA; D: NA; V: TRBV30; CDR3: CAWSVPGQPQHF; DNA: TGTGCCTGGAGTGTACCCGGGCAGCCCCAGCATTTT
J: TRBJ1-2; size: NA; D: NA; V: TRBV18; CDR3: CASSHDGDYGYTF; DNA: TGTGCCAGCTCCCACGACGGGGACTATGGCTACACCTTC
J: TRBJ2-3; size: NA; D: NA; V: TRBV7-2; CDR3: CASSSLRGGMDTQYF; DNA: TGTGCCAGCAGTTCCCTTAGAGGCGGTATGGATACGCAGTATTTT